The rows below give T cell receptor beta chains drawn from one sample of a study of T cell responses to AZD1222 COVID-19 vaccine. Here immunoSEQ multiplex PCR was the method, and the copy in TCRdb shows in-frame clones only, minus some. The sample holds roughly 120,000 clones, over 75% seen once. The sample in question was peripheral blood, obtained on day 0 of AZD1222 vaccination. These receptors originate from an adult in good health. Both conserved end residues are part of each CDR3. A D gene is named only where the DNA matches it firmly. Size values are once, few and many counts, or a class for expanded clones, and some rows have none.

V	J	D	size	DNA	CDR3
TRBV5-8	TRBJ2-7	TRBD1	NA	TGTGCCAGCAGCCGACAACAGGGGGCCTACGAGCAGTACTTC	CASSRQQGAYEQYF
TRBV19	TRBJ1-4	TRBD1	NA	TGTGCCAGCCGACAGGGAGGTGAAAAACTGTTTTTT	CASRQGGEKLFF
TRBV30	TRBJ2-2	NA	NA	TGTGCCTGGAGCCTAGGGAGCGGGACCGGGGAGCTGTTTTTT	CAWSLGSGTGELFF
TRBV5-1	TRBJ2-2	NA	NA	TGCGCCAGCAGCTTGGGGACAGCCGTCGCCGGGGAGCTGTTTTTT	CASSLGTAVAGELFF
TRBV18	TRBJ2-5	NA	NA	TGTGCCAGCTCATCTGAACAGTTTCAAGAGACCCAGTACTTC	CASSSEQFQETQYF
TRBV24-1	TRBJ1-2	NA	few	TGTGCCACCAGTGACGGACTCTATGGCTACACCTTC	CATSDGLYGYTF
TRBV7-2	TRBJ1-2	NA	NA	TGTGCCAGCAGCTCCAAAGCGGTCACAGGCTACACCTTC	CASSSKAVTGYTF
TRBV6-5	TRBJ2-2	NA	NA	TGTGCCAGCAGTTACCAAACCGGGGAGCTGTTTTTT	CASSYQTGELFF
TRBV19	TRBJ1-1	NA	NA	TGTGCCAGTAGTATAGTCTCGGGAACTGAAGCTTTCTTT	CASSIVSGTEAFF
TRBV18	TRBJ2-2	NA	NA	TGTGCCAGCTCACCGGTCCAGTCGAACACCGGGGAGCTGTTTTTT	CASSPVQSNTGELFF
TRBV6-2/TRBV6-3	TRBJ1-1	NA	NA	TGTGCCAGCAGTCAGCCGGGACCGAGGACCCTAGACACTGAAGCTTTCTTT	CASSQPGPRTLDTEAFF
TRBV6-5	TRBJ1-1	NA	NA	TGTGCCAGCAGAAAGACAGGAGGGGCCTACTCTGAAGCTTTCTTT	CASRKTGGAYSEAFF
TRBV5-6	TRBJ1-1	TRBD1	NA	TGTGCCAGCAGCTTGGCCATGAAGGGGGCTAACACTGAAGCTTTCTTT	CASSLAMKGANTEAFF
TRBV18	TRBJ2-1	NA	few	TGTGCCAGCTCACCAGGATTGGGGGGGCGCCAGTTCTTC	CASSPGLGGRQFF
TRBV7-2	TRBJ1-3	NA	NA	TGTGCCAGCAGCTTAGACGGGGACTCTGGAAACACCATATATTTT	CASSLDGDSGNTIYF
TRBV7-7	TRBJ2-2	NA	NA	TGTGCTAGCAGCTTTCCAGGGGCCAAGACCGGGGAGCTGTTTTTT	CASSFPGAKTGELFF
TRBV12-3/TRBV12-4	TRBJ2-5	NA	NA	TGTGCCACCCTCGAGGGTGAGACCCAGTACTTC	CATLEGETQYF
TRBV5-6	TRBJ1-2	TRBD1	NA	TGTGCCAGCAGCAGGGACAGACTCCCCTATGGCTACACCTTC	CASSRDRLPYGYTF
TRBV28	TRBJ1-6	NA	NA	TGTGCCAGCAGTCCCCCGCCACGGGATAATTCACCCCTCCACTTT	CASSPPPRDNSPLHF
TRBV28	TRBJ1-6	NA	few	TGTGCCAGCTCTCCCGGGGCAGGCAATTCACCCCTCCACTTT	CASSPGAGNSPLHF
TRBV5-8	TRBJ1-6	NA	NA	TGTGCCAGCAGGCTAAGGACAGCAGGTTTTTCACCCCTCCACTTT	CASRLRTAGFSPLHF
TRBV11-3	TRBJ1-1	NA	NA	TGTGCCAGCAGCTTATTTTCTGGGGGCGAGAAGGTTTTTAAGAACACTGAAGCTTTCTTT	CASSLFSGGEKVFKNTEAFF
TRBV6-5	TRBJ1-4	NA	NA	TGTGCCAGCAGGCAGGACGGGACTAATGAAAAACTGTTTTTT	CASRQDGTNEKLFF
TRBV7-7	TRBJ2-3	TRBD1	NA	TGTGCTAGCAGCCTGGGACAGGGCATAGATACGCAGTATTTT	CASSLGQGIDTQYF
TRBV2	TRBJ1-1	NA	NA	TGTGCCAGCAGTACCGCCCAGAACACTGAAGCTTTCTTT	CASSTAQNTEAFF
TRBV24-1	TRBJ1-5	TRBD1	NA	TGTGCCACCTCCCAAGGGGGCGAGAATCAGCCCCAGCATTTT	CATSQGGENQPQHF
TRBV7-8	TRBJ2-7	NA	once	TGTGCCAGCAGCTTCTTACACGGAGTAGGCGCCTACGAGCAGTACTTC	CASSFLHGVGAYEQYF
TRBV18	TRBJ1-2	NA	once	TGTGCCAGCTCACCACTACAGGTGGGGGACTATGGCTACACCTTC	CASSPLQVGDYGYTF
TRBV24-1	TRBJ2-3	NA	NA	TGTGCCACCGTAAAATCGGCGGATGGAGATACGCAGTATTTT	CATVKSADGDTQYF